This T cell receptor (beta chain) was recorded in a study of blood T cell repertoires in COVID-19. Study details: COVID-19 samples collected from the United States, Italy and Spain covered acute and convalescent phases. PBMCs, B-cell-depleted T cells, or T cells provided the cDNA or gDNA that made up the material.

As originally analysed: Scientists estimated how many nucleated cells there were by amplifying reference gene primers. The protocol was immunoSEQ multiplex PCR, while the TCRdb copy is restricted to in-frame clones and leaves out a portion. That table furnishes V, J and clone size, whereas the DNA furnished D and trimming. The sample has 70,000 to 90,000 clones, roughly 80% seen once. V lost 5 bases and J 3 bases, leaving 11 bases between the germline ends. Germline CDR1 MNHEY, CDR2 SVGEGT. CDR3 size: 15 residues. Sequencing used peripheral blood. This TCR derives from a woman aged 60-75 years with acute or convalescent COVID-19. V is TRBV6-2 or TRBV6-3 and J is TRBJ1-6; the D gene is possibly TRBD1 (5 bases). CDR3 coding DNA: TGTGCCAGCAGTGGTGGACACGGCTATAATTCACCCCTCCACTTT. It yields the protein CASSGGHGYNSPLHF.